The present TCR beta chain was sequenced within a study of T cells in Graves' hyperthyroidism and ophthalmopathy. This clonotype was found many times. V was clipped by 5 bases and J by 4 bases; unmatched bases: 14. Germline CDR1 reads LNHDA; CDR2 reads SQIVND (reference sequence). The CDR3 loop spans 18 amino acids. Researchers took RNA transcripts and amplified the TCR beta CDR3 regions from them. The TCR CDR3 was amplified in a first-round RT-PCR using the HTBI primer set. TCRdb used MiXCR to reprocess the multiplex PCR reads, holding one entry per CDR3 protein. The sample contains roughly 250,000 distinct CDR3 sequences, roughly 15% of which appear only once. With a duration under 2 months, the hyperthyroidism was newly diagnosed in patients aged 18 to 65. Each diagnosis was grounded in clinical symptoms, serum thyroxine and TRAb, thyroid ultrasound, and orbital computed tomography. Progressors' blood was drawn at hyperthyroidism diagnosis, before ophthalmopathy symptoms.

Sequencing was performed on blood. The chain uses TRBV19 and TRBJ1-2, with TRBD1 matching 12 bases. The sequence was obtained from a woman between 35 and 50 years old with Graves' hyperthyroidism that later progressed to Graves' ophthalmopathy. CDR3 bases: TGTGCCAGTAGTCTCGATGGGACAGGGGGCGCCGCCTCCTATGGCTACACCTTC. Translating gives CASSLDGTGGAASYGYTF.